These 10 T cell receptor beta chains were sequenced from one sample in a study of blood T cell repertoires in COVID-19. Clones were sequenced by immunoSEQ multiplex PCR, and TCRdb holds only the in-frame ones, with some missing. The table lists more than 300,000 clones, 85% to 90% of them singletons, with roughly a tenth in the top ten. The sequenced sample consisted of PBMCs or T cells enriched from blood (not recorded which). All receptors come from a woman aged 25 to 39 who had recovered from COVID-19.

This chain joins TRBV2 and TRBJ2-2; 8 nucleotides match TRBD1. J lost 10 bases, V lost 6 bases, and 4 bases had no gene match. CDR1 SNHLY and CDR2 FYNNEI come from the germline V gene. This CDR3 has 12 residues. CDR3 DNA sequence: TGTGCCAGCAGAGGACAGGGTTCGGAGCTGTTTTTT. Translating it yields CASRGQGSELFF. The whole variable domain, remainder taken from reference TRBV2 and TRBJ2-2, is EPEVTQTPSHQVTQMGQEVILRCVPISNHLYFYWYRQILGQKVEFLVSFYNNEISEKSEIFDDQFSVERPDGSNFTLKIRSTKLEDSAMYFCASRGQGSELFFGEGSRLTVL.

As to this clone: This sample includes further DNA sequences coding for the same CDR3. The chain is built from TRBV6-5 and TRBJ1-2; D gene ambiguous. Per the germline V gene, CDR1 is MNHEY and CDR2 is SVGAGI. CDR3 length: 13 amino acids. V dropped 0 bases and J dropped 4 bases, with 6 bases sitting between them. The CDR3 DNA reads as TGTGCCAGCAGTTACTCCGGGTCCTATGGCTACACCTTC. Its translation: CASSYSGSYGYTF.

V usage is TRBV7-9 and J usage is TRBJ2-2; D possibly corresponds to TRBD2 (6 bases). Germline V gives CDR1 SEHNR, CDR2 FQNEAQ (reference sequence). Trimming removed 5 bases from V and 1 base from J, with 11 bases in between. The CDR3 contains 15 residues. This chain's CDR3 is CASSALSGNTGELFF. The CDR3, as DNA: TGTGCCAGCAGCGCCCTTAGCGGGAACACCGGGGAGCTGTTTTTT. The entire variable domain, with the rest obtained from reference TRBV7-9 and TRBJ2-2, is as follows: DTGVSQNPRHKITKRGQNVTFRCDPISEHNRLYWYRQTLGQGPEFLTYFQNEAQLEKSRLLSDRFSAERPKGSFSTLEIQRTEQGDSAMYLCASSALSGNTGELFFGEGSRLTVL.

J is TRBJ2-3 and V is TRBV3-1 (or the pseudogene TRBV3-2), with 7 positions matching TRBD2. With 1 base clipped from V and 3 bases from J, the junction kept 13 bases outside the gene matches. Germline V gene data show CDR1 as LGHDT and CDR2 as YNNKEL (reference sequence). This CDR3 is built from 18 residues. This CDR3 reads CASSQVTGVTAGTDTQYF. In nucleotides, the CDR3 is TGTGCCAGCAGCCAAGTCACGGGCGTAACAGCGGGGACAGATACGCAGTATTTT.

J is TRBJ2-7 and V is TRBV14, with D unclear. The V end was cut by 0 bases, the J end by 5 bases, with 14 bases between. Per germline, CDR1 SGHDN and CDR2 FVKESK. The CDR3 is made up of 15 amino acids. The CDR3 sequence is CASSQDTAGLHEQYF. CDR3 nucleotide sequence: TGTGCCAGCAGCCAAGATACGGCAGGTCTCCACGAGCAGTACTTC.

The chain combines TRBV27 with TRBJ1-2; unclear D gene. Trimming shortened V by 2 bases and J by 1 base, and 5 bases separated the two germline ends. Germline CDR1 is MNHEY and CDR2 is SMNVEV (reference sequence). The CDR3 consists of 13 residues. The CDR3 here is CASSLGGNYGYTF. The CDR3 nucleotides read TGTGCCAGCAGTTTAGGCGGTAACTATGGCTACACCTTC.

V usage is TRBV11-3 and J usage is TRBJ2-1; a weak D match, TRBD2 (5 bases). CDR1 SGHNT and CDR2 YENEEA come from the germline V gene. The CDR3 runs 13 residues. Trimming pared 8 bases from V and 7 bases from J, leaving 15 bases between. CDR3 sequence (DNA): TGTGCCAGCTCTGACCCGGGAAGGAATGAGCAGTTCTTC. It yields the protein CASSDPGRNEQFF. Drawing the rest from reference TRBV11-3 and TRBJ2-1, the complete variable domain is EAGVVQSPRYKIIEKKQPVAFWCNPISGHNTLYWYLQNLGQGPELLIRYENEEAVDDSQLPKDRFSAERLKGVDSTLKIQPAELGDSAVYLCASSDPGRNEQFFGPGTRLTVL.

This sequence joins TRBV7-9 and TRBJ1-1; 9 bases align to TRBD1. With V trimmed by 10 bases and J by 6 bases, 6 bases remained unmatched. CDR3 length equals 12 residues. The germline V gene encodes CDR1 SEHNR and CDR2 FQNEAQ (reference sequence). DNA for the CDR3: TGTGCCACTGGGGGGACAGGGTCTGAAGCTTTCTTT. This gives the protein CATGGTGSEAFF.

The chain recombines TRBV29-1 with TRBJ2-7; the D gene is possibly TRBD2 (5 bases). The CDR3 contains 12 residues. From germline, CDR1 is SQVTM and CDR2 ANQGSEA. V dropped 6 bases and J dropped 5 bases, with 14 bases sitting between them. CDR3 nucleotide sequence: TGCAGCGTGACGGGGTTCGTCGACGAGCAGTACTTC. Encoded protein: CSVTGFVDEQYF.

The gene calls are TRBV3-1 (or the pseudogene TRBV3-2) and TRBJ1-1; 7 bases are a match to TRBD1. In germline, CDR1 is LGHDT, CDR2 YNNKEL (reference sequence). V lost 0 bases, J lost 0 bases, and 4 bases stayed unmatched. The CDR3 covers 16 residues. The CDR3 region is CASSQEGQTLNTEAFF. The CDR3 nucleotides read TGTGCCAGCAGCCAAGAGGGACAGACCCTGAACACTGAAGCTTTCTTT.